This is a list of T cell receptor beta chains from one sample in a study of glioma-infiltrating T cells. One entry per CDR3 protein results from TCRdb running MiXCR on the multiplex PCR reads. The top ten clones hold 40% to 55% of a sample with fewer than 110,000 distinct CDR3 sequences, 25% to 30% of them seen once. Sequenced input: glioma tissue, nonneoplastic brain tissue, or PBMCs (not recorded which). These receptors all stem from a human donor with low-grade glioma or glioblastoma, undergoing nonglioma brain surgery, or in good health (not recorded which). CDR3s include the opening cysteine and the closing phenylalanine or tryptophan. Each record gives: CDR3 protein, V gene, clone size, J gene, D gene. The D gene is left open where the match is weak. The size of a clone is reported for some rows only, either as once, few or many, or as a class for expanded clones.

CDR3 protein: CASSLGVTGPSYEQYF
V gene: TRBV28
clone size: many
J gene: TRBJ2-7
D gene: .

CDR3 protein: CASSDGRGDEKFF
V gene: TRBV6-4
clone size: .
J gene: TRBJ2-1
D gene: .

CDR3 protein: CASSRPGTSSYEQYF
V gene: TRBV27
clone size: many
J gene: TRBJ2-7
D gene: TRBD2

CDR3 protein: CAISEGQHNQPQHF
V gene: TRBV10-3
clone size: many
J gene: TRBJ1-5
D gene: .

CDR3 protein: CSVPRGQGYRGYTF
V gene: TRBV29-1
clone size: once
J gene: TRBJ1-2
D gene: TRBD1

CDR3 protein: CASSFPRGGEETQYF
V gene: TRBV28
clone size: many
J gene: TRBJ2-5
D gene: .

CDR3 protein: CASSPRGNTEAFF
V gene: TRBV7-9
clone size: many
J gene: TRBJ1-1
D gene: .

CDR3 protein: CASRRGSYNEQFF
V gene: TRBV19
clone size: .
J gene: TRBJ2-1
D gene: TRBD2

CDR3 protein: CASSRTFATNEKLFF
V gene: TRBV27
clone size: many
J gene: TRBJ1-4
D gene: .

CDR3 protein: CSVDLAIDTQYF
V gene: TRBV29-1
clone size: few
J gene: TRBJ2-3
D gene: .

CDR3 protein: CASSPGLAGVWETQYF
V gene: TRBV25-1
clone size: many
J gene: TRBJ2-5
D gene: TRBD2

CDR3 protein: CASSLVPRPYGYTF
V gene: TRBV12-3/TRBV12-4
clone size: many
J gene: TRBJ1-2
D gene: .

CDR3 protein: CSPVQGPERDTQYF
V gene: TRBV20-1
clone size: .
J gene: TRBJ2-3
D gene: TRBD1

CDR3 protein: CASSQAQGITDTQYF
V gene: TRBV4-2
clone size: few
J gene: TRBJ2-3
D gene: .

CDR3 protein: CASSPTPGQINSPLHF
V gene: TRBV27
clone size: many
J gene: TRBJ1-6
D gene: TRBD1

CDR3 protein: CASSFSAYNSPLHF
V gene: TRBV5-4
clone size: .
J gene: TRBJ1-6
D gene: .

CDR3 protein: CASSLDRGSRGQYF
V gene: TRBV7-2
clone size: .
J gene: TRBJ2-7
D gene: TRBD1

CDR3 protein: CSARVGHTEAFF
V gene: TRBV20-1
clone size: many
J gene: TRBJ1-1
D gene: .

CDR3 protein: CASSQGRIGEEFF
V gene: TRBV18
clone size: once
J gene: TRBJ2-1
D gene: .

CDR3 protein: CASSTGGHGYTF
V gene: TRBV7-9
clone size: few
J gene: TRBJ1-2
D gene: TRBD1

CDR3 protein: CASSPEQGSSSKQYF
V gene: TRBV18
clone size: once
J gene: TRBJ2-7
D gene: .

CDR3 protein: CSVRDQGNQPQHF
V gene: TRBV29-1
clone size: .
J gene: TRBJ1-5
D gene: .